The T cell receptor beta chain described here comes from a study of beta chain features in type 1 diabetes. Study-wide points: Patients with type 1 diabetes carried fewer insertions and had more deletions at their VDJ junctions. Moderate yet significant TCRB CDR3 shortening was seen in Type 1 diabetes patients in all four CD4+ subsets. Among patients, naive, central memory and Treg TCRB repertoires appeared more similar than among healthy donors.

Regarding this clone: Its cognate antigen is unknown.

As every portion of the isolated RNA was reverse transcribed, the sequencing read expressed TCRB transcripts. Repertoires were generated with immunoSEQ multiplex PCR, while TCRdb's copy carries only in-frame clones and drops some. The repertoire holds 40,000 to 55,000 clones, with roughly 40% as singletons. Between the trimmed V and J ends, which lost 7 bases and 1 base, there was a span of 8 bases. The CDR3 sequence is 12 residues long. The germline gives CDR1 SGHRS, CDR2 YFSETQ. The chain links TRBV5-1 to TRBJ1-2; D uncertain. The sequencing input was stem cell memory CD4+ T cells from blood. This TCR was recovered from a man aged 25 to 40 with type 1 diabetes. This CDR3 reads CASGGVNYGYTF. CDR3 nucleotides: TGCGCCAGCGGAGGAGTTAACTATGGCTACACCTTC.